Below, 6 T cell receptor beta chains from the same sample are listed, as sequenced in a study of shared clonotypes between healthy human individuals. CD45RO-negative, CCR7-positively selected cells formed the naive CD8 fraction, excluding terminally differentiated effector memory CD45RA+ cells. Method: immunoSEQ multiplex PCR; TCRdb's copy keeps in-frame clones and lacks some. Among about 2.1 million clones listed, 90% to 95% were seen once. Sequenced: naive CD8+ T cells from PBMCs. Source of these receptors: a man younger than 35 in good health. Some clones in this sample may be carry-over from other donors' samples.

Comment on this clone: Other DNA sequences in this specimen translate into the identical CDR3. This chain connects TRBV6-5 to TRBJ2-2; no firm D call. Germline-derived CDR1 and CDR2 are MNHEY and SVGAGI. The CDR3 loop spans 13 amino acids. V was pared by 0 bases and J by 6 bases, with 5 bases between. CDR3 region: CASSYSKAGELFF. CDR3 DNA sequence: TGTGCCAGCAGTTACTCGAAGGCCGGGGAGCTGTTTTTT.

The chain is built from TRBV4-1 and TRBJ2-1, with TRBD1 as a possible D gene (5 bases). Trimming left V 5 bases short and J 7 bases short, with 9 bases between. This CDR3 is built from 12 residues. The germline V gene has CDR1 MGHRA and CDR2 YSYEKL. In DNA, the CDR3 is TGCGCCAGCAGCACCCCAGGGAATGAGCAGTTCTTC. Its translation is CASSTPGNEQFF.

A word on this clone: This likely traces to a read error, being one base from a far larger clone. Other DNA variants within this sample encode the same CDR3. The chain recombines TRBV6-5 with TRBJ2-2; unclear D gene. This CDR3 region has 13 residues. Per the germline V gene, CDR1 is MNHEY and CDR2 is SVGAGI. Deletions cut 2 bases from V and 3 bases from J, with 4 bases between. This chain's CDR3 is CASSYRDTGELFF. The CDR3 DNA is TGTGCCAGCAGTTACAGGGACACCGGGGAGCTGTTTTTT.

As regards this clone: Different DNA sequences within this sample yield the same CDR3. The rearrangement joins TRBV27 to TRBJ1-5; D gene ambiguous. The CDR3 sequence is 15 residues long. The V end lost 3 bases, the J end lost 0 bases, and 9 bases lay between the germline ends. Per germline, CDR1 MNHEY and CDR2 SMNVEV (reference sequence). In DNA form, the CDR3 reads TGTGCCAGCAGTTTGGACGGATATAGCAATCAGCCCCAGCATTTT. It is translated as CASSLDGYSNQPQHF.

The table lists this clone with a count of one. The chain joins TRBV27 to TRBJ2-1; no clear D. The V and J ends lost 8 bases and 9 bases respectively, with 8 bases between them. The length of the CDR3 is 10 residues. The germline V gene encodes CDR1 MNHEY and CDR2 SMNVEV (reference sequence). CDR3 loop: CASGRREQFF. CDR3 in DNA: TGTGCCAGCGGCCGCCGTGAGCAGTTCTTC.

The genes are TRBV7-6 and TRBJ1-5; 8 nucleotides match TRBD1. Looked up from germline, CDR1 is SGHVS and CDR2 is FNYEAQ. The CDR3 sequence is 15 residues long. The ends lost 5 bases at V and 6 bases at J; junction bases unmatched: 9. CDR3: CASSRGQGVGQPQHF. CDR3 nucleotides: TGTGCCAGCAGCCGCGGACAGGGCGTGGGTCAGCCCCAGCATTTT.